The clone carrying this TCR beta chain was counted ten times or more. Antigen specificity is unknown. These data come from a study of T cell repertoires in cytomegalovirus infection. About the study: Matching HLA type, along with CMV infection, was indicated by public TCR beta signatures.

Study conclusions and caveats: Public TCR beta family frequency separated CMV-and-HLA carriers, including in an independent cohort. The ex vivo response was dominated by HLA-C-restricted CMV-specific TCR beta clonotypes.

A single record per CDR3 protein comes from TCRdb applying MiXCR to the reads. The sample yields about 320,000 distinct CDR3 sequences, more than 8% seen once. V was shortened by 7 bases and J by 6 bases, with 13 bases between the two germline ends. The germline gives CDR1 SGHTA, CDR2 FQGNSA. This CDR3 has 13 residues. The clonotype comes from a human donor in good health (CMV status not recorded). Some clones in this sample may be carry-over from other donors' samples. The source material was PBMCs. The rearrangement joins TRBV7-2 to TRBJ1-5; unclear D gene. This CDR3 reads CASTQIPPQPQHF. In DNA, the CDR3 is TGTGCCAGCACCCAAATCCCCCCTCAGCCCCAGCATTTT.